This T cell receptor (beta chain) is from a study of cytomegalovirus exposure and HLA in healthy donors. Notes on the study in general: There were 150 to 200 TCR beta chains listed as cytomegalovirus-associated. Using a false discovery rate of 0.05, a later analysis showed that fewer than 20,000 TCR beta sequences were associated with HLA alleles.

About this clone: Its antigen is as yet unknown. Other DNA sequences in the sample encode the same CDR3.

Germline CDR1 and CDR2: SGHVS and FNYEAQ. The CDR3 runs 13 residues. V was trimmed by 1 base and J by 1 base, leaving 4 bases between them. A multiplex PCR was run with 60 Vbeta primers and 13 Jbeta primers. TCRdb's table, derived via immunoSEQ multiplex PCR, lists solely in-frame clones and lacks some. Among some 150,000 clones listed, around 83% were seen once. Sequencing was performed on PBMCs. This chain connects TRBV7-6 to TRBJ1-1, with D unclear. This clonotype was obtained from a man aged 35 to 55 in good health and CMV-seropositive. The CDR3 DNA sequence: TGTGCCAGCAGCTTAGAACAGAACACTGAAGCTTTCTTT. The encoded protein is CASSLEQNTEAFF.